A single sample gave rise to the 26 T cell receptor beta chains below, sequenced in a study of T-cell reconstitution after alpha-beta-depleted transplantation in children. Unique molecular identifiers tagged the TCRbeta library. TCRdb reprocessed the PCR reads via MiXCR and lists one record per CDR3 protein. The sample has about 580,000 distinct CDR3 sequences, roughly 23% seen once. The sequencing here drew on PBMCs, mostly from graft donor cells, taken 360 days after TCRalphabeta/CD19-depleted stem cell transplant. These receptors came from a boy under two years old who had a stem cell transplant for acute myeloid leukemia, so the T cells may come from the graft donor.

In its sample, this clonotype was seen many times. V and J are TRBV29-1 and TRBJ2-5; 8 bases map to TRBD2. The CDR3 runs 16 residues. Trimming at V came to 6 bases and at J to 1 base, leaving 13 bases not matched to a gene. The V gene's germline CDR1 is SQVTM and CDR2 ANQGSEA. The DNA of the CDR3 is TGCAGCGTCTTCCGCCGGGGGGGCGGACTCCAAGAGACCCAGTACTTC. Protein sequence: CSVFRRGGGLQETQYF.

This sequence joins TRBV20-1 and TRBJ2-1, with D tentatively TRBD2 (5 bases). CDR1 is DFQATT and CDR2 is SNEGSKA in the germline V gene (reference sequence). This CDR3 comprises 11 residues. V lost 5 bases and J lost 9, with 11 bases in between. The CDR3 DNA reads TGCAGTGCTTGGGAGTACCTTGAGCAGTTCTTC. This gives the protein CSAWEYLEQFF.

There are a few counts of this clonotype. The chain combines TRBV7-3 with TRBJ2-3; a possible D gene is TRBD1 (6 bases). Germline V lookup: CDR1 SGHTA, CDR2 FQGTGA. There are 15 residues in the CDR3. Between the trimmed V and J ends, which lost 5 bases and 1 base, there was a span of 13 bases. The CDR3 coding sequence is TGTGCCAGCAGCGCATCAGGGGTCGGCACAGATACGCAGTATTTT. Encoded protein: CASSASGVGTDTQYF.

DNA for the CDR3: TGTGCCAGCAGCTTAACGGGGGGACTTTCGGAGACCCAGTACTTC. Translated: CASSLTGGLSETQYF. The chain links TRBV7-3 to TRBJ2-5; a weak D match, TRBD2 (6 bases). Germline-derived CDR1 and CDR2 are SGHTA and FQGTGA. This CDR3 region has 15 residues. V lost 0 bases and J 5 bases, leaving 13 bases between the germline ends.

This clonotype has only a few counts. The chain carries TRBV13 and TRBJ2-1, with 8 bases identical to TRBD1. This CDR3 contains 13 residues. V shed 11 bases, J shed 2 bases, and the junction held 5 bases outside the gene matches. Germline CDR1 and CDR2: PRHDT and FYEKMQ (reference sequence). CDR3 region: CAVQQGAYNEQFF. The DNA for the CDR3 is TGTGCCGTCCAACAGGGGGCCTACAATGAGCAGTTCTTC.

This chain connects TRBV11-1 to TRBJ2-1, with 10 bases that match TRBD2. Germline V gene data show CDR1 as SGHAT and CDR2 as FQDESV (reference sequence). V shed 4 bases and J 5 bases; nucleotides not matched to a gene: 11. The CDR3 sequence is 17 residues long. The CDR3 sequence is CASSSQGGLAWDNEQFF. CDR3 in DNA: TGTGCCAGCAGCTCCCAAGGGGGACTAGCGTGGGACAATGAGCAGTTCTTC.

V is TRBV10-1 and J is TRBJ1-1; 8 bases align to TRBD1. With V trimmed by 0 bases and J by 1 base, 1 base remained unmatched. The CDR3 has 15 amino acids. The V gene's germline CDR1 is WNHNN and CDR2 SYGVQD (reference sequence). CDR3 nucleotide sequence: TGCGCCAGCAGTGAGTCGGGGACAGGGAACACTGAAGCTTTCTTT. It codes for CASSESGTGNTEAFF.

Many counts were recorded for this clonotype. This chain uses TRBV29-1 with TRBJ2-1, with D possibly being TRBD1 (5 bases). Trimming removed 4 bases from V and 5 bases from J, with 12 bases in between. This CDR3 region has 13 residues. Germline assignment: CDR1 SQVTM and CDR2 ANQGSEA. This CDR3 is CSVARQLDNEQFF. CDR3 nucleotides: TGCAGCGTTGCACGACAGCTCGACAATGAGCAGTTCTTC.

This chain connects TRBV3-1 to TRBJ2-3; D ambiguous. The CDR3 has 14 amino acids. Trimming removed 4 bases at V and 6 bases at J, with 14 bases between. The germline CDR1 and CDR2 sequences are LGHDT and YNNKEL (reference sequence). This CDR3 is CASSPRIDADTQYF. CDR3 sequence (DNA): TGTGCCAGCAGCCCTAGGATTGATGCCGATACGCAGTATTTT.

Ten or more counts support this clonotype. This sequence joins TRBV5-1 and TRBJ1-2; a possible D gene is TRBD1 (5 bases). The CDR3 totals 16 residues. The V end lost 3 bases, the J end lost 0 bases, and 15 bases lay between the germline ends. Germline-derived CDR1 and CDR2 are SGHRS and YFSETQ. This chain's CDR3 is CASSSLQGNPNYGYTF. In DNA form, the CDR3 reads TGCGCCAGCAGCTCCCTCCAGGGTAACCCTAACTATGGCTACACCTTC.

This clonotype has just a few counts. The V call is TRBV6-1, the J call TRBJ2-7; 8 bases fit TRBD1. CDR1 MNHNS and CDR2 SASEGT come from the germline V gene. The CDR3 covers 15 residues. The J segment lost 0 bases and the V segment lost 6 bases, leaving 7 bases of the junction unmatched. This chain's CDR3 is CASRGPGQDSYEQYF. In nucleotides, the CDR3 is TGTGCCAGCAGGGGACCGGGACAGGACTCCTACGAGCAGTACTTC.

The rearrangement uses TRBV7-8 and TRBJ2-1; unclear D gene. V was trimmed by 5 bases and J by 8 bases, leaving 19 bases between them. The CDR3 length is 15 residues. The germline V gene encodes CDR1 SGHVS and CDR2 FQNEAQ. The chain's CDR3 is CASSTPAPGGDEQFF. As DNA, the CDR3 is TGTGCCAGCAGCACCCCGGCCCCGGGCGGCGATGAGCAGTTCTTC.

The sample holds many counts of this clonotype. The rearrangement uses TRBV11-1 and TRBJ2-1; unclear D gene. Germline V gives CDR1 SGHAT, CDR2 FQDESV (reference sequence). V was shortened by 4 bases and J by 3 bases, with 10 bases between the two germline ends. The CDR3 runs 14 residues. This CDR3 reads CASSSKDGYNEQFF. The CDR3, as DNA: TGTGCCAGCAGCTCTAAAGACGGCTACAATGAGCAGTTCTTC.

This rearrangement joins TRBV20-1 to TRBJ2-1; 11 positions match TRBD2. The ends lost 6 bases at V and 2 bases at J; junction bases unmatched: 9. Germline lookup yields CDR1 DFQATT and CDR2 SNEGSKA (reference sequence). This CDR3 contains 16 residues. The CDR3 here is CSATPTSGVTYNEQFF. The CDR3 nucleotides are TGCAGTGCAACCCCGACTAGCGGGGTCACCTACAATGAGCAGTTCTTC.

The chain joins TRBV6-5 to TRBJ1-2; D gene uncertain. The CDR3 runs to 13 residues. Trimming removed 5 bases from V and 3 bases from J, with 10 bases in between. CDR1 is MNHEY and CDR2 is SVGAGI in the germline V gene. CDR3 in amino acids: CASSRRSDYGYTF. For the CDR3, the DNA is TGTGCCAGCAGTCGCCGCAGTGACTATGGCTACACCTTC.

The chain joins TRBV28 to TRBJ2-7; D remains ambiguous. Per germline, CDR1 MDHEN and CDR2 SYDVKM. There are 12 residues in the CDR3. V lost 6 bases, J lost 4 bases, and 10 bases lay in between. The DNA of the CDR3 is TGTGCCAGCAGCTCTAACAGTTACGAGCAGTACGTC. This encodes CASSSNSYEQYV.

This clonotype occurred a few times. The rearrangement links TRBV20-1 to TRBJ2-3, with D tentatively TRBD2 (7 bases). The germline CDR1 and CDR2 sequences are DFQATT and SNEGSKA (reference sequence). The CDR3 is made up of 15 amino acids. V was pared by 1 base and J by 4 bases, with 15 bases between. CDR3 in DNA: TGCAGTGCTAGAGTCGGGGAGGGGGTCCCAGATACGCAGTATTTT. Residues: CSARVGEGVPDTQYF.

This clonotype was detected many times. This rearrangement joins TRBV9 to TRBJ2-5; the match to TRBD1 covers 8 bases. The CDR3 sequence is 14 residues long. V shed 3 bases and J 5 bases; nucleotides not matched to a gene: 6. Germline CDR1 and CDR2: SGDLS and YYNGEE. The DNA for the CDR3 is TGTGCCAGCAGCGCCCAGGGGGCCTGGGAGACCCAGTACTTC. This gives the protein CASSAQGAWETQYF.

This chain links TRBV6-5 with TRBJ2-1; D is uncertain. Germline V lookup: CDR1 MNHEY, CDR2 SVGAGI. The CDR3 extends over 12 amino acids. V was clipped by 4 bases and J by 5 bases, with 6 bases between them. The CDR3 spells CASSSYNNEQFF. The CDR3 DNA follows: TGTGCCAGCAGTTCTTATAACAATGAGCAGTTCTTC.

In this sample, this clonotype turned up many times. The rearrangement links TRBV12-3 or TRBV12-4 to TRBJ2-7, with no clear D. The V end lost 10 bases, the J end lost 7 bases, and 8 bases lay between the germline ends. There are 9 residues in the CDR3. CDR3 in amino acids: CAKRWEQYF. As DNA, the CDR3 is TGTGCCAAACGATGGGAGCAGTACTTC.

The rearrangement joins TRBV19 to TRBJ1-2; D is unresolved. Trimming pared 9 bases from V and 1 base from J, leaving 18 bases between. This CDR3 has 15 amino acids. From germline, CDR1 is LNHDA and CDR2 SQIVND (reference sequence). The CDR3 here is CASNGEGLFNYGYTF. CDR3 nucleotides: TGTGCCAGCAATGGGGAAGGACTTTTTAACTATGGCTACACCTTC.

The V gene is TRBV5-1, the J gene TRBJ2-6, with D uncertain. This CDR3 has 16 amino acids. The V end lost 0 bases, the J end lost 0 bases, and 7 bases lay between the germline ends. CDR1 is SGHRS, CDR2 YFSETQ, per germline. CDR3 bases: TGCGCCAGCAGCTTGGGTGTTGGCTCTGGGGCCAACGTCCTGACTTTC. Protein product: CASSLGVGSGANVLTF.

The V and J genes are TRBV15 and TRBJ2-1; D ambiguous. CDR1 is LNHNV and CDR2 is YYDKDF in the germline V gene (reference sequence). This CDR3 spans 13 amino acids. Trimming took 6 bases from V and 9 from J, leaving 15 bases between them. The CDR3 DNA is TGTGCCACCAGTCGTAGGGAAATCAGTGAGCAGTTCTTC. Translation: CATSRREISEQFF.

This clonotype has just a few counts. The chain carries TRBV7-9 and TRBJ2-1; D might be TRBD2 (5 bases). V was pared by 1 base and J by 6 bases, with 13 bases between. Germline-derived CDR1 and CDR2 are SEHNR and FQNEAQ (reference sequence). The CDR3 consists of 15 residues. In DNA, the CDR3 is TGTGCCAGCAGCTTAGACCGGAGAGGGTCCAATGAGCAGTTCTTC. Protein product: CASSLDRRGSNEQFF.

This clonotype came up a few times. The chain employs TRBV10-3 and TRBJ2-3; D may be TRBD1 or TRBD2 (5 bases each). V lost 8 bases and J 0 bases, leaving 9 bases between the germline ends. Germline CDR1 is ENHRY and CDR2 is SYGVKD. This CDR3 has 13 amino acids. This chain's CDR3 is CAIGTPSTDTQYF. In DNA form, the CDR3 reads TGTGCCATCGGGACGCCTAGCACAGATACGCAGTATTTT.

The rearrangement joins TRBV20-1 to TRBJ2-7; perhaps TRBD2 as D (6 bases). Germline values: CDR1 DFQATT, CDR2 SNEGSKA (reference sequence). The CDR3 is made up of 17 amino acids. Trimming pared 1 base from V and 4 bases from J, leaving 23 bases between. This chain's CDR3 is CSARAVSGRDHHYEQYV. CDR3 coding DNA: TGCAGTGCTAGAGCCGTATCGGGGCGGGATCACCATTACGAGCAGTACGTC.